One and the same sample provided the 13 T cell receptor beta chains below, sequenced in a study of regulatory T cells in long-lasting Graves disease. The time point here: newly diagnosed GD, antithyroid drugs for less than 3 months. PBMCs provided the RNA from which the TCR library was made. Arm-PCR of CDR3 regions and iRepertoire HTBI primers were used to build TCR beta libraries. MiXCR, run by TCRdb on the multiplex PCR reads, gives a single entry per CDR3 protein. The table lists 200,000 to 250,000 distinct CDR3 sequences, 20% of them singletons, with approximately 14% in the top ten. The source material was peripheral blood mononuclear cells (PBMCs), sampled at new diagnosis, from a patient treated with antithyroid drugs. The receptors shown here come from a female donor with Graves disease.

This clonotype was seen more than once but under ten times. V gene TRBV10-1 combines with J gene TRBJ2-7, with 8 bases that match TRBD1. Germline trimming cut 6 bases from V and 3 bases from J; bases unmatched to any gene: 4. Germline lookup yields CDR1 WNHNN and CDR2 SYGVQD (reference sequence). This CDR3 has 13 residues. The CDR3 loop reads CASSRTGLYEQYF. DNA for the CDR3: TGCGCCAGCAGCAGGACAGGGCTCTACGAGCAGTACTTC.

V is TRBV6-1 and J is TRBJ1-3, with D unresolved. Trimming stripped 3 bases from V and 5 bases from J, with 8 bases between. Germline V gives CDR1 MNHNS, CDR2 SASEGT. CDR3 length equals 13 residues. The CDR3 spells CASSDPGRNTIYF. The CDR3 coding sequence is TGTGCCAGCAGTGACCCGGGAAGAAACACCATATATTTT.

The chain links TRBV5-8 to TRBJ2-1; the match to TRBD1 covers 9 bases. Germline V lookup: CDR1 SGHTS, CDR2 YDEGEE. The CDR3 is 15 residues long. The junction had 3 bases not matched to a gene; V was cut back by 4 bases and J by 1 base. CDR3 amino acids: CASSVQGASYNEQFF. CDR3 in DNA: TGTGCCAGCAGCGTACAGGGGGCTTCCTACAATGAGCAGTTCTTC.

This clonotype appeared many times. V is TRBV6-2 or TRBV6-3 and J is TRBJ1-6; the match to TRBD1 covers 10 bases. The CDR3 runs 14 residues. Germline V gene data show CDR1 as MNHEY and CDR2 as SVGEGT. Trimming took 4 bases from V and 7 from J; bases not matched to a gene: 1. This CDR3 reads CASSWGQGNSPLHF. In DNA form, the CDR3 reads TGTGCCAGCAGTTGGGGACAGGGGAATTCACCCCTCCACTTT.

This clonotype was counted ten times or more. The chain couples TRBV5-6 to TRBJ1-2; 7 positions match TRBD1. Germline CDR1 reads SGHDT; CDR2 reads YYEEEE. The CDR3 consists of 15 residues. V lost 2 bases, J lost 8 bases, and 12 bases stayed unmatched. The chain's CDR3 is CASSFRDRSFGGYTF. The CDR3 coding sequence is TGTGCCAGCAGCTTCCGGGACAGATCTTTCGGCGGCTACACCTTC.

The V call is TRBV19, the J call TRBJ2-1; D is undetermined. There are 14 residues in the CDR3. The V end was cut by 4 bases, the J end by 1 base, with 8 bases between. Germline V gives CDR1 LNHDA, CDR2 SQIVND (reference sequence). CDR3 sequence (DNA): TGTGCCAGTAGTAAAGAGGCGTCCTACAATGAGCAGTTCTTC. Translating gives CASSKEASYNEQFF. Using reference TRBV19 and TRBJ2-1 for the parts outside the CDR3, the full variable domain is DGGITQSPKYLFRKEGQNVTLSCEQNLNHDAMYWYRQDPGQGLRLIYYSQIVNDFQKGDIAEGYSVSREKKESFPLTVTSAQKNPTAFYLCASSKEASYNEQFFGPGTRLTVL.

This clonotype was counted at least ten times. This chain joins TRBV7-9 and TRBJ2-1, with D hard to call. The CDR3 contains 12 residues. V was pared by 3 bases and J by 5 bases, with 5 bases between. Germline CDR1 is SEHNR and CDR2 is FQNEAQ (reference sequence). The CDR3: CASSFHHNEQFF. The DNA for the CDR3 is TGTGCCAGCAGCTTCCACCACAATGAGCAGTTCTTC.

This clonotype was counted many times. The genes are TRBV5-4 and TRBJ2-2, with 11 bases fitting TRBD2. Germline V lookup: CDR1 SGHNT, CDR2 YYREEE (reference sequence). J gave up 4 bases and V 2 bases, and 7 bases lay outside the gene matches. This CDR3 has 17 amino acids. DNA of the CDR3: TGTGCCAGCAGCTTCTTTAGCGGGAGGGCCGCCACCGGGGAGCTGTTTTTT. It specifies CASSFFSGRAATGELFF.

At least ten counts were recorded for this clonotype. The chain has TRBV6-5 and TRBJ2-2; D perhaps matches TRBD2 (5 bases). Germline V gives CDR1 MNHEY, CDR2 SVGAGI. Trimming left V 2 bases short and J 7 bases short, with 14 bases between. This CDR3 contains 15 residues. The CDR3 region has the DNA TGTGCCAGCAGTTACGACTACCGGAGCAGCGGGGAGCTGTTTTTT. Protein sequence: CASSYDYRSSGELFF.

Notes on this clonotype: A much larger clone differs from this one at a single base, so this may be a read error. The chain is built from TRBV12-3 or TRBV12-4 and TRBJ2-1; D ambiguous. The germline V and J ends were trimmed by 1 base and 9 bases, with 10 bases remaining between them. The CDR3 is 13 amino acids. CDR3 DNA sequence: TGTGCCAGCAGTTTAGGGACCCTTAGTGAGCAGTTCTTC. This codes for CASSLGTLSEQFF.

This clonotype was seen at least ten times. The chain combines TRBV30 with TRBJ2-1; TRBD1 or TRBD2 may be the D gene (5 bases each). Trimming pared 2 bases from V and 0 bases from J, leaving 8 bases between. Germline V lookup: CDR1 GTSNPN, CDR2 SVGIG (reference sequence). The CDR3 runs to 14 residues. CDR3 bases: TGTGCCTGGAGTTGGGGGAGCTCCTACAATGAGCAGTTCTTC. This translates into CAWSWGSSYNEQFF.

About this clonotype itself: A far larger clone is one base from this, pointing to a likely read error. The chain is built from TRBV9 and TRBJ2-2; possible D gene TRBD1, 6 bases. The germline V gene encodes CDR1 SGDLS and CDR2 YYNGEE. The CDR3 loop spans 14 amino acids. Trimming cost V 5 bases and J 4 bases, with 12 bases left between them. The CDR3 sequence is CASRRRGGTGELFF. CDR3 bases: TGTGCCAGCAGGCGTAGAGGGGGCACCGGGGAGCTGTTTTTT.

This clonotype was counted many times. The junction departs from germline at one end; a sequencing error may be responsible. The chain combines TRBV5-1 with TRBJ1-1; D uncertain. CDR3 length: 13 amino acids. CDR1 is SGHRS and CDR2 is YFSETQ in the germline V gene. CDR3 DNA sequence: TGTGCCAGCAGCTTGGACTACATGGCTGAAGCTTTCTTT. It specifies CASSLDYMAEAFF.